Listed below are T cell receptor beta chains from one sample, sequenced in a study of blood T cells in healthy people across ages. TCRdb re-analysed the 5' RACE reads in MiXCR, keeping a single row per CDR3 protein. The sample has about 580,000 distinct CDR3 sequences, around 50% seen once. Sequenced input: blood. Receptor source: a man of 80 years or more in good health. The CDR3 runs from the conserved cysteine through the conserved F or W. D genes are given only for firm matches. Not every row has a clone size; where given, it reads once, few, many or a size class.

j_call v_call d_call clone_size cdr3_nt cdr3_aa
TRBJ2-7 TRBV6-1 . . TGTGCCAGCAGTGCGCGCGAGGGTACTGCCTACGAGCAGTACTTC CASSAREGTAYEQYF
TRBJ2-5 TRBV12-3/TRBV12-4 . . TGTGCCAGCAGTTTAGGGGACCGTGAGCAGTACTTC CASSLGDREQYF
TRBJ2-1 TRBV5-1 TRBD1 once TGCGCCAGCAACTTGGACAGGTCGGACAATGAGCAGTTCTTC CASNLDRSDNEQFF
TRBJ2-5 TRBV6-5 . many TGTGCCAGCAGTTACTCGTCCGGGATAGCAGAGACCCAGTACTTC CASSYSSGIAETQYF
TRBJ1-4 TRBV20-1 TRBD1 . TGCAGTGCTAGAGATCGGGACAGGGGGAACGAAAAACTGTTTTTT CSARDRDRGNEKLFF
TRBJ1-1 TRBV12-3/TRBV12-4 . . TGTGCCAGCAGCATACAGGATTACACTGAAGCTTTCTTT CASSIQDYTEAFF
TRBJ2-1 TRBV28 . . TGTGCCAGCAGTCCGGGGGGGACAGGGAAGAACAATGAGCAGTTCTTC CASSPGGTGKNNEQFF
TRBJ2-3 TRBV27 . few TGTGCCAGCAGTCCACGGACACTCAGCACAGATACGCAGTATTTT CASSPRTLSTDTQYF
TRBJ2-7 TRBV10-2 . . TGCGCCAGCAGTGGTGTGGGAGTCGGCGAGCAGTACTTC CASSGVGVGEQYF
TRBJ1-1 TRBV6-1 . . TGTGCCAGCAGCGCTTCCGGGACAAGAGTCACTGAAGCTTTCTTT CASSASGTRVTEAFF
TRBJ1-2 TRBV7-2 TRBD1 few TGTGCCAGCAGCCCCGGGACAGGGGGCGGCTATGGCTACACCTTC CASSPGTGGGYGYTF
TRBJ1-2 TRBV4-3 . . TGCGCCAGCAGCCAAGATATGGCAGTAAACTATGGCTACACCTTC CASSQDMAVNYGYTF
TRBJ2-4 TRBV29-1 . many TGCAGCGTAGGGGGTGACATTCAGTACTTC CSVGGDIQYF
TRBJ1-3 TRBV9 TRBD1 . TGTGCCAGCAGCGACTTGCAGGGGGCGCAGGGAAACACCATATATTTT CASSDLQGAQGNTIYF
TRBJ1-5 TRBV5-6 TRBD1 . TGTGCCAGCAGCCCGGGACAGCGAAATCAGCCCCAGCATTTT CASSPGQRNQPQHF
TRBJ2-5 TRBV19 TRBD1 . TGTGCCAGTATTGGGACAGCACAAGAGACCCAGTACTTC CASIGTAQETQYF
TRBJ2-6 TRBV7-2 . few TGTGCCAGCAGCGTCCCTGGGGCCAACGTCCTGACTTTC CASSVPGANVLTF
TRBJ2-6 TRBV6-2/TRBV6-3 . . TGTGCCAGCAGTCTCCTTGGGGGGGGCCTTGGGGCCAACGTCCTGACTTTC CASSLLGGGLGANVLTF
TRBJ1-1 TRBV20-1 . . TGCAGTGCTCATCACAGCACTGAAGCTTTCTTT CSAHHSTEAFF
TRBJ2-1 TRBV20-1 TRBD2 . TGCAGTGCTAGAGCCCGTATAGCGGGATCGAATTTTGAGCAGTTCTTC CSARARIAGSNFEQFF
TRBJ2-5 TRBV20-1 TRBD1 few TGCAGTGCTAGAGTGACAGGGCAAGAGACCCAGTACTTC CSARVTGQETQYF
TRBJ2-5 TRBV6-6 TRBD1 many TGTGCCAGCAGTTACGGGACAGGGGGAGAGACCCAGTACTTC CASSYGTGGETQYF